These 3 T cell receptor beta chains originate from one sample sequenced in a study of cytomegalovirus exposure and HLA in healthy donors. In the PCR, 60 Vbeta and 13 Jbeta primers were used. Clones were sequenced by immunoSEQ multiplex PCR, and TCRdb holds only the in-frame ones, with some missing. The table lists about 130,000 clones, 70% to 85% of them singletons. The sample was PBMCs. These receptors came from a man aged 45-60 years in good health and CMV-seronegative.

The chain combines TRBV5-1 with TRBJ2-5, with TRBD1 identical over 7 bases. The CDR3 has 14 residues. The germline V gene encodes CDR1 SGHRS and CDR2 YFSETQ. V was pared by 4 bases and J by 5 bases, with 8 bases of the junction left unmatched. DNA of the CDR3: TGCGCCAGCAGCCCGGGACAGTTGGAGGAGACCCAGTACTTC. Its translation: CASSPGQLEETQYF.

The chain recombines TRBV10-3 with TRBJ2-2; TRBD1 is a possible D gene (6 bases). CDR3 length: 16 residues. V lost 9 bases and J 0 bases, leaving 17 bases between the germline ends. The germline V gene encodes CDR1 ENHRY and CDR2 SYGVKD. CDR3 amino acids: CAIGNQGNANTGELFF. The CDR3 region has the DNA TGTGCCATTGGTAACCAGGGGAACGCGAACACCGGGGAGCTGTTTTTT.

The V call is TRBV7-6, the J call TRBJ1-4, with 7 bases matching TRBD1. This CDR3 has 15 amino acids. CDR1 SGHVS and CDR2 FNYEAQ come from the germline V gene. V was pared by 1 base and J by 5 bases, with 4 bases of the junction left unmatched. Here the CDR3 DNA reads TGTGCCAGCAGCTTAGAAGGGACAGTCAATGAAAAACTGTTTTTT. Translation gives CASSLEGTVNEKLFF.